The 24 T cell receptor beta chains presented below share a single source sample, sequenced in a study of cytomegalovirus exposure and HLA in healthy donors. Both 60 Vbeta primers and 13 Jbeta primers went into the PCR. Here immunoSEQ multiplex PCR was the method, and the copy in TCRdb shows in-frame clones only, minus some. Of more than 150,000 clones in the sample, about 90% were seen once. Sequencing used PBMCs. Source of these receptors: a girl in the first two years of life in good health and CMV-seronegative.

Turning to this clone: At one boundary the junction diverges from the germline segment, which might be a read error. The V gene is TRBV6-1, the J gene TRBJ2-4; D gene uncertain. Germline V gives CDR1 MNHNS, CDR2 SASEGT. CDR3 length: 13 amino acids. The CDR3 DNA reads TGTGCCAGCAGTGAAGCGATCCAACGGGTTAGGTGCTTC. Encoded protein: CASSEAIQRVRCF.

The CDR3 loop is CASSLQHRGSQETQYF. DNA for the CDR3: TGTGCCAGCAGCTTACAGCACAGGGGATCACAAGAGACCCAGTACTTC. This chain connects TRBV5-4 to TRBJ2-5; 7 positions match TRBD1. With V trimmed by 2 bases and J by 2 bases, 9 bases remained unmatched. This CDR3 has 16 amino acids. CDR1 and CDR2 from the germline V gene are SGHNT and YYREEE (reference sequence).

This clone was counted once. The chain joins TRBV5-1 to TRBJ1-5; weak D call: TRBD1 (5 bases). Trimming took off 0 bases at V and 0 bases at J, with 7 bases between the two ends. The CDR3 covers 15 residues. The germline CDR1 and CDR2 sequences are SGHRS and YFSETQ. The CDR3 region is CASSLAGYSNQPQHF. CDR3 coding DNA: TGCGCCAGCAGCTTGGCAGGGTATAGCAATCAGCCCCAGCATTTT. The full variable domain, completed using reference TRBV5-1 and TRBJ1-5, is KAGVTQTPRYLIKTRGQQVTLSCSPISGHRSVSWYQQTPGQGLQFLFEYFSETQRNKGNFPGRFSGRQFSNSRSEMNVSTLELGDSALYLCASSLAGYSNQPQHFGDGTRLSIL.

The chain combines TRBV29-1 with TRBJ1-6, with a tentative D call TRBD1 (5 bases). The V end lost 6 bases, the J end lost 7 bases, and 13 bases lay between the germline ends. CDR3 length equals 13 residues. Germline values: CDR1 SQVTM, CDR2 ANQGSEA. The CDR3 nucleotides read TGCAGCGTACGGGGGACGGCGAATTCACCCCTCCACTTT. Its translation: CSVRGTANSPLHF. The entire variable domain, with the rest obtained from reference TRBV29-1 and TRBJ1-6, is as follows: SAVISQKPSRDICQRGTSLTIQCQVDSQVTMMFWYRQQPGQSLTLIATANQGSEATYESGFVIDKFPISRPNLTFSTLTVSNMSPEDSSIYLCSVRGTANSPLHFGNGTRLTVT.

The V and J genes are TRBV5-1 and TRBJ2-7; 9 bases fit TRBD1. There are 14 residues in the CDR3. Germline lookup yields CDR1 SGHRS and CDR2 YFSETQ. V was pared by 0 bases and J by 5 bases, with 3 bases of the junction left unmatched. The CDR3 nucleotides read TGCGCCAGCAGCTTGGCCGGGACAGGGAACGAGCAGTACTTC. Translated, it gives CASSLAGTGNEQYF.

This chain links TRBV6-5 with TRBJ1-4; TRBD1 matches at 9 bases. Germline V CDR1 and CDR2: MNHEY, SVGAGI. The CDR3 spans 14 residues. Trimming removed 7 bases from V and 5 bases from J; junction bases left unmatched: 5. The CDR3 nucleotides read TGTGCCAGCAAGACGGGACAGGGAAATGAAAAACTGTTTTTT. Protein product: CASKTGQGNEKLFF.

This clone occurred once. The chain joins TRBV5-4 to TRBJ1-1; 9 positions agree with TRBD1. Germline V CDR1 and CDR2: SGHNT, YYREEE (reference sequence). V lost 4 bases, J lost 12 bases, and 13 bases stayed unmatched. CDR3 length: 14 amino acids. Here the CDR3 reads CASSTGGGDGRTFF. DNA for the CDR3: TGTGCCAGCAGCACAGGGGGCGGAGATGGGAGAACTTTCTTT. The full variable domain, with the rest looked up from reference TRBV5-4 and TRBJ1-1, is ETGVTQSPTHLIKTRGQQVTLRCSSQSGHNTVSWYQQALGQGPQFIFQYYREEENGRGNFPPRFSGLQFPNYSSELNVNALELDDSALYLCASSTGGGDGRTFFGQGTRLTVV.

About this clone: The sample contains more than one DNA sequence encoding this CDR3. V and J are TRBV11-2 and TRBJ2-5; D unclear. This CDR3 region has 11 residues. Germline CDR1 and CDR2: SGHAT and FQNNGV. V was pared by 4 bases and J by 4 bases, with 4 bases between. In nucleotides, the CDR3 is TGTGCCAGCAGCTCGGGAGAGACCCAGTACTTC. It yields the protein CASSSGETQYF.

This chain links TRBV19 with TRBJ1-2; 7 bases agree with TRBD1. The germline V gene encodes CDR1 LNHDA and CDR2 SQIVND (reference sequence). V dropped 7 bases and J dropped 2; count of bases not matched to a gene: 7. This CDR3 spans 14 amino acids. CDR3 DNA sequence: TGTGCCAGTACCCACCTACAGGGGAACTATGGCTACACCTTC. This codes for CASTHLQGNYGYTF.

V and J are TRBV9 and TRBJ1-2; 9 positions agree with TRBD1. The germline gives CDR1 SGDLS, CDR2 YYNGEE. CDR3 length: 12 amino acids. Trimming removed 3 bases from V and 7 bases from J; junction bases left unmatched: 1. CDR3 nucleotide sequence: TGTGCCAGCAGCGGACAGGGGGGTGGCTACACCTTC. Its protein product is CASSGQGGGYTF.

The chain carries TRBV5-1 and TRBJ2-1; TRBD2 matches at 14 bases. Germline V gives CDR1 SGHRS, CDR2 YFSETQ. This CDR3 is built from 13 residues. V was pared by 0 bases and J by 15 bases, with 2 bases of the junction left unmatched. The CDR3 nucleotides are TGCGCCAGCAGCTTGGAGACTAGCGGGAGGGCGTTCTTC. Its translation: CASSLETSGRAFF. Full variable domain (outside the CDR3, taken from reference TRBV5-1 and TRBJ2-1): KAGVTQTPRYLIKTRGQQVTLSCSPISGHRSVSWYQQTPGQGLQFLFEYFSETQRNKGNFPGRFSGRQFSNSRSEMNVSTLELGDSALYLCASSLETSGRAFFGPGTRLTVL.

The V gene is TRBV7-8, the J gene TRBJ2-5, with 7 nucleotides matching TRBD1. Looked up from germline, CDR1 is SGHVS and CDR2 is FQNEAQ. Trimming took 1 base from V and 4 from J; bases not matched to a gene: 0. CDR3 size: 13 residues. The CDR3 coding sequence is TGTGCCAGCAGCTTAGGACAGGGAGAGACCCAGTACTTC. Translating it yields CASSLGQGETQYF.

The genes are TRBV4-1 and TRBJ1-2, with a tentative D call TRBD1 (5 bases). Trimming shortened V by 4 bases and J by 6 bases, and 15 bases separated the two germline ends. In germline, CDR1 is MGHRA, CDR2 YSYEKL. This CDR3 comprises 14 residues. CDR3 in amino acids: CASSLMTVPHGYTF. CDR3 bases: TGCGCCAGCAGCCTGATGACAGTCCCCCATGGCTACACCTTC.

The rearrangement joins TRBV11-3 to TRBJ1-4; the D is unclear. CDR1 is SGHNT and CDR2 is YENEEA in the germline V gene. V lost 3 bases and J 8 bases, leaving 7 bases between the germline ends. The CDR3 totals 12 residues. The CDR3 DNA is TGTGCCAGCAGCTTCAGGTTCGAAAAACTGTTTTTT. Protein: CASSFRFEKLFF. Using reference TRBV11-3 and TRBJ1-4 for the parts outside the CDR3, the full variable domain is EAGVVQSPRYKIIEKKQPVAFWCNPISGHNTLYWYLQNLGQGPELLIRYENEEAVDDSQLPKDRFSAERLKGVDSTLKIQPAELGDSAVYLCASSFRFEKLFFGSGTQLSVL.

The chain carries TRBV7-9 and TRBJ1-2, with a tentative D call TRBD1 (5 bases). Trimming removed 4 bases from V and 5 bases from J, with 14 bases in between. This CDR3 contains 14 residues. The germline CDR1 and CDR2 sequences are SEHNR and FQNEAQ (reference sequence). The CDR3 DNA reads as TGTGCCAGCAGCTGGGGCAGGGAGGGATATGGCTACACCTTC. Residues: CASSWGREGYGYTF.

V gene TRBV7-9 combines with J gene TRBJ1-6; D is ambiguous. CDR3 size: 12 residues. Germline V lookup: CDR1 SEHNR, CDR2 FQNEAQ (reference sequence). With 2 bases removed from V and 7 bases from J, the gap between germline ends came to 3 bases. The CDR3 DNA reads as TGTGCCAGCAGCTTACCGAATTCACCCCTCCACTTT. Its protein is CASSLPNSPLHF.

CDR3 coding DNA: TGTGCCAGCAGCCAAGGAGCCGGGACAGCTAATGAGCAGTTCTTC. Translating gives CASSQGAGTANEQFF. The chain is built from TRBV14 and TRBJ2-1; 7 bases agree with TRBD1. V was clipped by 1 base and J by 7 bases; unmatched bases: 7. There are 15 residues in the CDR3. Germline CDR1 and CDR2: SGHDN and FVKESK.

The chain combines TRBV9 with TRBJ1-5, with D unclear. Trimming cost V 2 bases and J 0 bases, with 3 bases left between them. Per germline, CDR1 SGDLS and CDR2 YYNGEE. This CDR3 is 13 amino acids long. The CDR3 reads CASSVYSNQPQHF. In DNA, the CDR3 is TGTGCCAGCAGCGTTTATAGCAATCAGCCCCAGCATTTT.

V is TRBV5-1 and J is TRBJ1-2; 7 bases are shared with TRBD1. J lost 5 bases, V lost 4 bases, and 11 bases had no gene match. The CDR3 spans 15 residues. The germline V gene encodes CDR1 SGHRS and CDR2 YFSETQ. The CDR3: CASSPEGTEGYGYTF. The CDR3 region has the DNA TGCGCCAGCAGCCCAGAAGGGACAGAGGGATATGGCTACACCTTC.

J is TRBJ2-7 and V is TRBV7-2; TRBD2 aligns across 10 bases. The CDR3 has 18 residues. Germline V CDR1 and CDR2: SGHTA, FQGNSA. V lost 2 bases and J lost 5; bases outside the gene matches: 15. CDR3 sequence (DNA): TGTGCCAGCAGCTTAATGTTGGGGCTAGCGGGAGCCCTAAACGAGCAGTACTTC. This encodes CASSLMLGLAGALNEQYF.

V and J are TRBV11-2 and TRBJ2-7; weak D call: TRBD1 (5 bases). The CDR3 is made up of 15 amino acids. CDR1 is SGHAT and CDR2 is FQNNGV in the germline V gene. Trimming took off 3 bases at V and 2 bases at J, with 14 bases between the two ends. The CDR3 DNA is TGTGCCAGCAGCTTTCTAAAGGGGCAAACCTACGAGCAGTACTTC. This translates into CASSFLKGQTYEQYF.

The chain has TRBV6-5 and TRBJ2-1, with D possibly being TRBD1 (5 bases). Germline V gene data show CDR1 as MNHEY and CDR2 as SVGAGI. Deletions cut 8 bases from V and 7 bases from J, with 12 bases between. The CDR3 has 12 residues. This CDR3 reads CASGAPVNEQFF. For the CDR3, the DNA is TGTGCCAGCGGGGCTCCTGTGAATGAGCAGTTCTTC.

A note on this clone: A read error may account for a junction end that differs from germline. The V and J genes are TRBV4-2 and TRBJ2-7; TRBD1 matches at 7 bases. The germline V gene has CDR1 LGHNA and CDR2 YNFKEQ. The CDR3 has 12 residues. CDR3: CASSQDGQVKGF. The CDR3 DNA follows: TGTGCCAGCAGCCAAGACGGACAGGTTAAGGGCTTC.

The chain couples TRBV29-1 to TRBJ2-2; 8 bases fit TRBD2. This CDR3 has 14 residues. Germline-derived CDR1 and CDR2 are SQVTM and ANQGSEA. With 6 bases clipped from V and 6 bases from J, the junction kept 9 bases outside the gene matches. The CDR3 DNA reads as TGCAGCGTCGCCACTAGCGGCCTAGCCGGGGAGCTGTTTTTT. It codes for CSVATSGLAGELFF.